A selection of T cell receptor beta chains follows, all from one sample in a study of blood T cells in healthy people across ages. Each CDR3 protein is one row after TCRdb ran MiXCR on the 5' RACE reads. The sample has over 1.5 million distinct CDR3 sequences, roughly 50% seen once. The sequenced material came from blood. These receptors all stem from a woman aged 40-49 years in good health. CDR3s include the opening cysteine and the closing phenylalanine or tryptophan.

CDR3 protein,V gene
CSARDDGHYNQPQHF,TRBV20-1
CASSSRTEDYRRGDTQYF,TRBV7-2
CASSLSLGLEETQYF,TRBV12-3/TRBV12-4
CASSPAVAVNTEAFF,TRBV4-2
CASSQDLPSQETQYF,TRBV4-3
CASRENGVKNEQFF,TRBV7-8
CSAKGQQETQYF,TRBV29-1
CASSDRRRGANEKLFF,TRBV25-1
CSAAMTSGGRVQYF,TRBV20-1
CASSTRQVGFLHF,TRBV7-2
CASSLDVAQSSGANVLTF,TRBV7-6
CASSWSPGGQSYEQYF,TRBV6-6
CASSLTEKFYEQYF,TRBV7-8
CASSLGTNHEKLFF,TRBV7-2
CASIRSSGGGSNEQFF,TRBV7-2
CASSEGGVQPQHF,TRBV2
CASSLFGTGGFGDTQYF,TRBV7-2
CASRLAGTGDTEAFF,TRBV5-1
CASSQWTGGLVSEQFF,TRBV7-3
CASSPKATSTNEKLFF,TRBV4-3
CASSFSTGGGQPQHF,TRBV7-2
CASSPGQQTTDTQYF,TRBV11-2
CSAILPRGIGQETQYF,TRBV20-1
CATSRGTENIQYF,TRBV15
CASRSGSRNYGYTF,TRBV12-3/TRBV12-4
CASRLRGSGEKLFF,TRBV6-6
CASSPLVRTSNQPQHF,TRBV16
CASSSQGGSEAETQYF,TRBV13
CASSLTTPGQGLSYYGYTF,TRBV3-1
CSVEGGLAGSSYEQYF,TRBV29-1
CASSTTGPVGTQYF,TRBV19
CASSQDRGLFYEQYF,TRBV14
CAIGRIGELETQYF,TRBV10-3
CAGRPLSNAGRTDTQYF,TRBV7-9
CASSRQGLAGGASTDTQYF,TRBV4-3
CASSSPARGRNGDTQYF,TRBV7-9
CASSLDLSGGALSNEQFF,TRBV7-8
CASSTNTGVYGYTF,TRBV28
CSVERQARNEQFF,TRBV29-1
CASSYVQGEQYF,TRBV6-6
CASSPPHGGAPSGANVLTF,TRBV12-3/TRBV12-4
CASNYWTDYGYTF,TRBV6-5
CASSFTPGFNEKLFF,TRBV27
CASSPTSGELAQYF,TRBV4-3
CSAPTGLSYGQYF,TRBV20-1
CSAWVRTGELFF,TRBV20-1
CASSPGRRATNEKLFF,TRBV6-2/TRBV6-3
CASSLAGGFSGHTF,TRBV7-2
CASSLSSRNTIYF,TRBV5-1
CASSFELADYNEQFF,TRBV12-3/TRBV12-4
CASTRTSGGEQYF,TRBV27
CASSLDRGHEETQYF,TRBV5-1
CSARVTGSGYTF,TRBV20-1
CSARGERGNNEQFF,TRBV20-1
CAISKESHGYTF,TRBV10-3
CASSQDFGGLAGAGSYNEQFF,TRBV4-2
CASSLVASGGRTDTQYF,TRBV7-2
CASSTGLAGALYQETQYF,TRBV13
CSARDFGQLSNQPQHF,TRBV20-1
CASSDRGQVGNEQFF,TRBV6-6